The clone carrying this TCR beta chain was seen a handful of times. As yet, its antigen is unknown. One junction end does not reproduce the germline sequence, and a read error may be involved. TCR beta CDR3 regions were amplified from RNA. Using the HTBI primer set, a first-round RT-PCR was run on the TCR CDR3. From the multiplex PCR reads, TCRdb called clonotypes with MiXCR, one entry per CDR3 protein. This table has 600,000 to 700,000 distinct CDR3 sequences, nearly 45% appearing once. From germline, CDR1 is SNHLY and CDR2 FYNNEI. The CDR3 has 15 residues. Criteria for exclusion of patients were uncontrolled infection, other autoimmune disease, pregnancy or lactation. This entry belongs to a study of T cells in Graves' hyperthyroidism and ophthalmopathy. Overall study findings and caveats: Blood also held most thyroid clonotypes expanded beyond 0.001. From stable hyperthyroidism, ophthalmopathy was set apart by a 13 V-J model.

The V and J genes are TRBV2 and TRBJ1-1, with a possible D match to TRBD1 (5 bases). The sequenced material came from peripheral blood or thyroid tissue (not recorded which). The sequence came from an adult man with Graves' disease, either hyperthyroidism or ophthalmopathy (not recorded which). The CDR3 DNA sequence: TGCGCCAGCAGCCAAGGACCCGGACAGAACACTGAAGCTTTCTTT. It encodes CASSQGPGQNTEAFF. Complete variable domain (other parts from reference TRBV2 and TRBJ1-1): EPEVTQTPSHQVTQMGQEVILRCVPISNHLYFYWYRQILGQKVEFLVSFYNNEISEKSEIFDDQFSVERPDGSNFTLKIRSTKLEDSAMYFCASSQGPGQNTEAFFGQGTRLTVV.